One sample yielded the 13 T cell receptor beta chains listed below, sequenced in a study of cytomegalovirus exposure and HLA in healthy donors. A multiplex PCR was run with 60 Vbeta primers and 13 Jbeta primers. Profiled with immunoSEQ multiplex PCR; TCRdb holds only in-frame clones, not every one. The repertoire includes 160,000 or so clones, 78% of them detected once, and more than 1.2% sits in the top ten. The material sequenced was PBMCs. All receptors come from a male donor in good health and CMV-seronegative.

This chain uses TRBV5-5 with TRBJ1-5, with a weak D call TRBD1 (6 bases). Germline CDR1 reads SGHKS; CDR2 reads YYEKEE (reference sequence). The CDR3 consists of 15 residues. V lost 5 bases and J lost 0, with 12 bases in between. The CDR3 DNA reads TGTGCCAGCAGATGGACAGCAAATAGCAATCAGCCCCAGCATTTT. This gives the protein CASRWTANSNQPQHF.

The V and J genes are TRBV28 and TRBJ2-1; 9 bases align to TRBD1. The V segment lost 10 bases and the J segment 9 bases; nucleotides outside the gene matches: 13. CDR1 and CDR2 from the germline V gene are MDHEN and SYDVKM. CDR3 size: 14 residues. In DNA form, the CDR3 reads TGTGCCACCTTATTGACAGGGGGTATCGGTGAGCAGTTCTTC. This gives the protein CATLLTGGIGEQFF.

This chain uses TRBV27 with TRBJ2-7, with TRBD1 matching over 7 bases. CDR3 length: 13 residues. V lost 6 bases to trimming and J lost 2 bases; unmatched junction nucleotides: 4. The germline CDR1 and CDR2 sequences are MNHEY and SMNVEV (reference sequence). DNA for the CDR3: TGTGCCAGCAGGGCCCAGGGGGCCTACGAGCAGTACTTC. Translation gives CASRAQGAYEQYF.

This clone was observed once. The chain uses TRBV4-1 and TRBJ2-5; 14 bases are a match to TRBD2. J lost 5 bases, V lost 3 bases, and 5 bases had no gene match. In germline, CDR1 is MGHRA, CDR2 YSYEKL. The CDR3 contains 16 residues. The CDR3 nucleotides read TGCGCCAGCAGCCACCCGGGACTAGCGGGAGAGGAGACCCAGTACTTC. Translating gives CASSHPGLAGEETQYF.

There are a few counts of this clone. The chain recombines TRBV21-1 with TRBJ2-2; the table's D call TRBD1 went unverified against the DNA. TRBV21-1 has pseudogene status. The CDR3 runs 20 residues. In nucleotides, the CDR3 is TGTGCCAGCAGCAAAGTCGGTGACAGGGGGCGACGTGGACCCACCGGGGAGCTGTTTTTT. This encodes CASSKVGDRGRRGPTGELFF.

This clone came up once. The chain links TRBV4-2 to TRBJ1-1; TRBD1 agrees at 9 bases. The CDR3 runs 16 residues. Germline trimming cut 2 bases from V and 6 bases from J; bases unmatched to any gene: 10. Germline CDR1 reads LGHNA; CDR2 reads YNFKEQ. The CDR3 DNA follows: TGTGCCAGCAGCCAAAAAGGGGGGACAGGGTTCTCTGAAGCTTTCTTT. Protein product: CASSQKGGTGFSEAFF.

The rearrangement links TRBV9 to TRBJ1-2, with 8 bases that match TRBD1. Germline CDR1 is SGDLS and CDR2 is YYNGEE. V lost 2 bases to trimming and J lost 3 bases; unmatched junction nucleotides: 6. This CDR3 is built from 15 residues. The CDR3 region has the DNA TGTGCCAGCAGCGTCCAGGGGGCTGGGGACTATGGCTACACCTTC. It codes for CASSVQGAGDYGYTF.

This sequence joins TRBV19 and TRBJ2-3, with 12 bases lining up with TRBD2. The CDR3 contains 18 residues. V shed 4 bases, J shed 3 bases, and the junction held 11 bases outside the gene matches. Germline CDR1 reads LNHDA; CDR2 reads SQIVND (reference sequence). CDR3 sequence reads: CASSTPQSSGGATDTQYF. The CDR3 bases are TGTGCCAGTAGTACACCACAATCTAGCGGGGGGGCAACAGATACGCAGTATTTT.

V and J are TRBV5-6 and TRBJ1-3; D uncertain. Germline-derived CDR1 and CDR2 are SGHDT and YYEEEE. Deletions cut 0 bases from V and 4 bases from J, with 8 bases between. The CDR3 length is 14 residues. CDR3 nucleotide sequence: TGTGCCAGCAGCTTGGGGCCGGGGGGAAACACCATATATTTT. It encodes CASSLGPGGNTIYF.

The CDR3 DNA follows: TGTGCCAGTAGTATAGGGGCAGGGAACTATGGCTACACCTTC. Amino acid sequence: CASSIGAGNYGYTF. V usage is TRBV19 and J usage is TRBJ1-2, with D perhaps matching TRBD1 (5 bases). Germline V lookup: CDR1 LNHDA, CDR2 SQIVND (reference sequence). The CDR3 contains 14 residues. Trimming stripped 1 base from V and 2 bases from J, with 8 bases between.

V is TRBV7-9 and J is TRBJ2-1; 14 bases agree with TRBD2. CDR1 and CDR2 from the germline V gene are SEHNR and FQNEAQ (reference sequence). J gave up 3 bases and V 5 bases, and 3 bases lay outside the gene matches. This CDR3 comprises 16 residues. CDR3 protein: CASSPGTSGSYNEQFF. DNA of the CDR3: TGTGCCAGCAGCCCCGGGACTAGCGGGAGCTACAATGAGCAGTTCTTC.

V gene TRBV15 combines with J gene TRBJ2-1; D possibly corresponds to TRBD2 (6 bases). Germline CDR1 reads LNHNV; CDR2 reads YYDKDF (reference sequence). This CDR3 is 16 amino acids long. Trimming stripped 0 bases from V and 3 bases from J, with 12 bases between. For the CDR3, the DNA is TGTGCCACCAGCAGAGATCTCGCGGGGCTCTACAATGAGCAGTTCTTC. It specifies CATSRDLAGLYNEQFF.

The V call is TRBV7-2, the J call TRBJ1-1; unclear D gene. The CDR3 is 13 residues long. CDR1 and CDR2 from the germline V gene are SGHTA and FQGNSA. V shed 1 base and J shed 4 bases, with 7 bases lying between them. CDR3 nucleotide sequence: TGTGCCAGCAGCTTAGTGAGTACCACTGAAGCTTTCTTT. It is translated as CASSLVSTTEAFF.